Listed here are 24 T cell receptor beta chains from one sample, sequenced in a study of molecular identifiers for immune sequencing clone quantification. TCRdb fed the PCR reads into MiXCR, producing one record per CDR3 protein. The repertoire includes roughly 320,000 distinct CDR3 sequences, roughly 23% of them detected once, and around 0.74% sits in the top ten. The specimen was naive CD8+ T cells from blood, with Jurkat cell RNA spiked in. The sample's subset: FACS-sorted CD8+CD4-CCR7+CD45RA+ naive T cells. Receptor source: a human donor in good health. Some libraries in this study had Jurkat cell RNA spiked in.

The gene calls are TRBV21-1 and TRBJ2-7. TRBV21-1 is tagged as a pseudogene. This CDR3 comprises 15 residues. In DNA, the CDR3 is TGTGCCAGCAGCAAATCCATGCTTGGGGTCGGCGAGCAGTACTTC. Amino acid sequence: CASSKSMLGVGEQYF.

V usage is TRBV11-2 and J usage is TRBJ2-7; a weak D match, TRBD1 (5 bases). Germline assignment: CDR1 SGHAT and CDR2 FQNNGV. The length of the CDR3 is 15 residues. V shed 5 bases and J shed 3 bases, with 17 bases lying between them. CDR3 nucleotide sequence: TGTGCCAGCAGCCCAGGGCCCAGGGTCAACTACGAGCAGTACTTC. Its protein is CASSPGPRVNYEQYF.

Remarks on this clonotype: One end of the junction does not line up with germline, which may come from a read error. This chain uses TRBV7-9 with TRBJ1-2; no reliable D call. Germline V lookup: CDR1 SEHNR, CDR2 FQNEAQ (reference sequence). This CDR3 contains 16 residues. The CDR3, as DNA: TGTGTCAGCAGCTCCCGAGGCGGGGTACAGTACTATGGCTACACCTTC. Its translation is CVSSSRGGVQYYGYTF.

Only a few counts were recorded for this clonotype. In DNA form, the CDR3 reads TGTGCCAGCAGCTTGGCGCCGGGCTCGGACGAGCAGTACTTC. This codes for CASSLAPGSDEQYF. The chain combines TRBV5-5 with TRBJ2-7, with D uncertain. The CDR3 totals 14 residues. CDR1 SGHKS and CDR2 YYEKEE come from the germline V gene (reference sequence). Trimming left V 0 bases short and J 5 bases short, with 12 bases between.

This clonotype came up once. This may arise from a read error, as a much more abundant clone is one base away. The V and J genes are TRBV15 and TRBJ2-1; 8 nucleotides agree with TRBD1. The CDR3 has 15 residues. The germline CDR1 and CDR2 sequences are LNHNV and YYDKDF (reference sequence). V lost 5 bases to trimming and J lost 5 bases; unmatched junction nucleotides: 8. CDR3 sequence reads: CATSGSRGLNNEQFF. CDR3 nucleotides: TGTGCCACCAGCGGGTCCAGGGGGCTAAACAATGAGCAGTTCTTC.

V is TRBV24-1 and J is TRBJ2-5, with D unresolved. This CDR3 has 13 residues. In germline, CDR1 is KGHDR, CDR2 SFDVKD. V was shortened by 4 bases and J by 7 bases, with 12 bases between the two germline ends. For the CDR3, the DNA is TGTGCCACCAGTGACCGGATGAAAGTGACCCAGTACTTC. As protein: CATSDRMKVTQYF.

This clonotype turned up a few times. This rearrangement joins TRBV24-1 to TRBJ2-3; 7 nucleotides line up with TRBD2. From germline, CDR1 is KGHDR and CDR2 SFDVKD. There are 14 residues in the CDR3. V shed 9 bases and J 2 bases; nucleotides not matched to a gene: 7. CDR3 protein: CATQAGLLTDTQYF. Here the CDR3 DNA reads TGTGCCACCCAAGCGGGACTTCTCACAGATACGCAGTATTTT.

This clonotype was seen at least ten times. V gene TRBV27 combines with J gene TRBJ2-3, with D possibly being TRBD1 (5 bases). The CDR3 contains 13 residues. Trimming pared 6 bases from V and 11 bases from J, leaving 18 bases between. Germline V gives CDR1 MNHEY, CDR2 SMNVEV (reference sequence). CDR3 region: CASSLTPQQGQYF. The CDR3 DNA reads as TGTGCCAGCAGCCTTACCCCTCAGCAGGGGCAGTATTTT.

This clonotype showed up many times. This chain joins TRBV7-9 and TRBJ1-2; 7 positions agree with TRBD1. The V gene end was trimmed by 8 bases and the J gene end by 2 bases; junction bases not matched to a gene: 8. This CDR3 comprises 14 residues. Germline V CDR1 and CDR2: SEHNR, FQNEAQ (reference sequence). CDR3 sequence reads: CASSDRPANYGYTF. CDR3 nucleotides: TGTGCCAGCTCGGACAGGCCGGCAAACTATGGCTACACCTTC.

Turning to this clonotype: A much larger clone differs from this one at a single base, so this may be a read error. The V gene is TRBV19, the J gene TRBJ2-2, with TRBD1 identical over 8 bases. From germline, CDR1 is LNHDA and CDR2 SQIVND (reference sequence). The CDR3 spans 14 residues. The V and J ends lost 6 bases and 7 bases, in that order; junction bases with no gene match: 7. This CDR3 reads CASRWTGIDGELFF. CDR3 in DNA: TGTGCCAGTAGATGGACAGGGATAGACGGGGAGCTGTTTTTT.

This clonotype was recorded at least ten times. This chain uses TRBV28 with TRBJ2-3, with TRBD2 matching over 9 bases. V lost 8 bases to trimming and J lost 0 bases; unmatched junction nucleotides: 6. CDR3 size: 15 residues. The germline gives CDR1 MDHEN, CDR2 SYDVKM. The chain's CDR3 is CASSILAGSTDTQYF. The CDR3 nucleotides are TGTGCCAGCTCGATTCTAGCGGGAAGCACAGATACGCAGTATTTT. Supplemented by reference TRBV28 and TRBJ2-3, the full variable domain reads DVKVTQSSRYLVKRTGEKVFLECVQDMDHENMFWYRQDPGLGLRLIYFSYDVKMKEKGDIPEGYSVSREKKERFSLILESASTNQTSMYLCASSILAGSTDTQYFGPGTRLTVL.

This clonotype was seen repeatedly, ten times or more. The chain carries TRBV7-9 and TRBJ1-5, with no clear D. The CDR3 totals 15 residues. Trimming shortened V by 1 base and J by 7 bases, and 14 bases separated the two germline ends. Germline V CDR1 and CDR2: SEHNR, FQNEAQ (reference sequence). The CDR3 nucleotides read TGTGCCAGCAGCTTAGAGTCAGAAGAGGGACAGCCCCAGCATTTT. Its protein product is CASSLESEEGQPQHF. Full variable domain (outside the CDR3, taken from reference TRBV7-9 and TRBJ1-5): DTGVSQNPRHKITKRGQNVTFRCDPISEHNRLYWYRQTLGQGPEFLTYFQNEAQLEKSRLLSDRFSAERPKGSFSTLEIQRTEQGDSAMYLCASSLESEEGQPQHFGDGTRLSIL.

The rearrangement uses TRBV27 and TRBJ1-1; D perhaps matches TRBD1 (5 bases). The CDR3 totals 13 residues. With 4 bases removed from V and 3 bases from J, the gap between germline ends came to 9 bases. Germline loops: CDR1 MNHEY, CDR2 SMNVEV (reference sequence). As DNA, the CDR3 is TGTGCCAGCAGTTGGGGACGGGACACTGAAGCTTTCTTT. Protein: CASSWGRDTEAFF.

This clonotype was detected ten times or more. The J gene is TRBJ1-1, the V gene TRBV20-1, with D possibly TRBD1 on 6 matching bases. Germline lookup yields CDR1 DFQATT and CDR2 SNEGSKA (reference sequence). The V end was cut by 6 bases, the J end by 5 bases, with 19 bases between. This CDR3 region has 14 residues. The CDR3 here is CSARVRGGLTEAFF. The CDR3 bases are TGCAGTGCACGAGTTAGGGGGGGCTTAACTGAAGCTTTCTTT.

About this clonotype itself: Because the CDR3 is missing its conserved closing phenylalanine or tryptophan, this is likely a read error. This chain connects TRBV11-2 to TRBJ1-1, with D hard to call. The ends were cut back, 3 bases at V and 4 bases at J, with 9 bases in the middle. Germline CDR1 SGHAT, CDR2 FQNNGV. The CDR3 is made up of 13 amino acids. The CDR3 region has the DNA TGTGCCAGCAGCTTGGGCAGACTCACTGAAGCTTTCTTA. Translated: CASSLGRLTEAFL.

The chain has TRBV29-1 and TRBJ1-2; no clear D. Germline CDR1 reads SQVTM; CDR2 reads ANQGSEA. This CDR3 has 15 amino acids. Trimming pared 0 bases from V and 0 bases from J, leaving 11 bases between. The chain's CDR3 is CSVEDPHTTNYGYTF. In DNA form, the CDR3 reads TGCAGCGTTGAAGATCCTCACACAACTAACTATGGCTACACCTTC.

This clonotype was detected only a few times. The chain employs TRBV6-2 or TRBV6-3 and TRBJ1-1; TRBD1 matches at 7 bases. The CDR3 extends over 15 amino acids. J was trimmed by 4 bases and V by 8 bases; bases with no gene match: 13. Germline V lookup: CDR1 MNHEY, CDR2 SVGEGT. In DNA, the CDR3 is TGTGCCAGCTACACGGAGGGACAGTTATCCACTGAAGCTTTCTTT. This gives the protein CASYTEGQLSTEAFF.

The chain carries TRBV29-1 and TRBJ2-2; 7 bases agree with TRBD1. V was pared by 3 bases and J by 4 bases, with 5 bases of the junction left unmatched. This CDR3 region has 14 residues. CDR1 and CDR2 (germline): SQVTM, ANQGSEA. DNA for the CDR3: TGCAGCGTTGAGGCAGGGGGTAGCACCGGGGAGCTGTTTTTT. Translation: CSVEAGGSTGELFF.

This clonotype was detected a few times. This chain's CDR3 is CASSVGLGNGELFF. In DNA, the CDR3 is TGTGCCAGCTCTGTTGGGCTGGGGAACGGGGAGCTGTTTTTT. The V and J genes are TRBV7-6 and TRBJ2-2; D remains ambiguous. The ends were cut back, 8 bases at V and 7 bases at J, with 17 bases in the middle. Germline V gene lookup returns CDR1 SGHVS and CDR2 FNYEAQ. The CDR3 runs to 14 residues.

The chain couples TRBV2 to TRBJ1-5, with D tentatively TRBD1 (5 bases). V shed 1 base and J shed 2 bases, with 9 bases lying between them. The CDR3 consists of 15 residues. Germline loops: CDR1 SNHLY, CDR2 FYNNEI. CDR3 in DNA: TGTGCCAGCAGTGAAGTAGGGGATGGCAATCAGCCCCAGCATTTT. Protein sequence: CASSEVGDGNQPQHF.

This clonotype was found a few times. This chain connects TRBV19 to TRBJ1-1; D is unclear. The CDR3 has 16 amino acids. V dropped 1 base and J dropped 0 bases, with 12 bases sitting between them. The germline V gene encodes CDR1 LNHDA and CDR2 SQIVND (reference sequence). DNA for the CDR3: TGTGCCAGTAGTATAGCCCTCTGGGGATTGAACACTGAAGCTTTCTTT. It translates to CASSIALWGLNTEAFF.

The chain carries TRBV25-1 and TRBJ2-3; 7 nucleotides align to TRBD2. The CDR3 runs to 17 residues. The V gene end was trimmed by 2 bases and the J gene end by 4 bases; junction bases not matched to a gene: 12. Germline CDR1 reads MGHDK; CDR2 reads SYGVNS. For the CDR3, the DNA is TGTGCCAGCAGTGAAGAATGGACGGGAGGAGGGGCAGATACGCAGTATTTT. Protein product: CASSEEWTGGGADTQYF. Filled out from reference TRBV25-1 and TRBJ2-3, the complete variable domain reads EADIYQTPRYLVIGTGKKITLECSQTMGHDKMYWYQQDPGMELHLIHYSYGVNSTEKGDLSSESTVSRIRTEHFPLTLESARPSHTSQYLCASSEEWTGGGADTQYFGPGTRLTVL.

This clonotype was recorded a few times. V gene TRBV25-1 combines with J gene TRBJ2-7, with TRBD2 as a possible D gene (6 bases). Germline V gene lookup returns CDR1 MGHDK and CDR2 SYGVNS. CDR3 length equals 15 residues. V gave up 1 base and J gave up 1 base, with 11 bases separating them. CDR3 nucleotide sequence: TGTGCCAGCAGTGAATTATGGGCGGGATCCTACGAGCAGTACTTC. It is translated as CASSELWAGSYEQYF.

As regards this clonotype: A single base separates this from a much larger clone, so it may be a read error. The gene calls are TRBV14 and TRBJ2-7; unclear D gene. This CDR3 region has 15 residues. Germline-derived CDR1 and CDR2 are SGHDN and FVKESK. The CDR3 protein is CASSQDRTYSYEQNF. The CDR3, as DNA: TGTGCCAGCAGCCAAGACCGAACATACTCCTACGAGCAGAACTTC. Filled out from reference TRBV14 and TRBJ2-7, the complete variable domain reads EAGVTQFPSHSVIEKGQTVTLRCDPISGHDNLYWYRRVMGKEIKFLLHFVKESKQDESGMPNNRFLAERTGGTYSTLKVQPAELEDSGVYFCASSQDRTYSYEQNFGPGTRLTVT.